One and the same sample provided the 31 T cell receptor beta chains below, sequenced in a study of human T cells and chemical hapten exposure (dated by TCRdb to the early 2020s). Library preparation attached unique molecular identifiers to individual cDNA molecules for quantitative, reproducible TCR counting. Through fastp at Q25 and MiXCR, TCRdb rebuilt clones from the public reads, retaining in-frame beta chains. Rows are combined by CDR3 protein, so each entry shows the most common genes and DNA. The sample table records around 5,000 distinct CDR3 sequences; approximately 59% of these occur just once. The ten largest account for 4% of the sample. The treatment or condition label, as the study defines it: therapeutic diphenylcyclopropenone sensitization with weekly scalp DPC. The starting material was whole blood, obtained before DPC sensitization or 2, 6, or about 24 weeks after (not recorded which). The origin of the receptors is an adult with alopecia areata. Some clones in this sample may be carry-over from other donors' samples. This table probably holds off-target reads from a library built for another chain.

This clonotype was detected a few times. The chain employs TRBV11-2 and TRBJ2-5; tentative D call: TRBD1 (6 bases). Germline loops: CDR1 SGHAT, CDR2 FQNNGV. Trimming cost V 3 bases and J 3 bases, with 11 bases left between them. This CDR3 has 14 residues. The CDR3 spells CASSFTRGKETQYF. The DNA of the CDR3 is TGTGCCAGCAGCTTTACCAGGGGAAAAGAGACCCAGTACTTC.

CDR3 loop: CASSFSGSTDTQYF. Written as DNA, the CDR3 is TGTGCCAGCAGTTTTAGCGGGAGCACAGATACGCAGTATTTT. V gene TRBV28 combines with J gene TRBJ2-3, with 7 nucleotides matching TRBD2. V shed 3 bases, J shed 0 bases, and the junction held 0 bases outside the gene matches. CDR3 length equals 14 residues. Per the germline V gene, CDR1 is MDHEN and CDR2 is SYDVKM.

The J gene is TRBJ2-1, the V gene TRBV6-5; 11 bases are a match to TRBD2. Germline V gives CDR1 MNHEY, CDR2 SVGAGI. After removal of 4 bases from V and 2 bases from J, the junction contained 1 base not matched to a gene. This CDR3 has 15 amino acids. The CDR3, as DNA: TGTGCCAGCAGTTCGGGACTAGCGGCCTACAATGAGCAGTTCTTC. Its protein product is CASSSGLAAYNEQFF.

The chain carries TRBV5-1 and TRBJ2-3; D gene uncertain. The CDR3 extends over 15 amino acids. The V gene lost 0 bases and the J gene lost 0 bases, with 8 bases spanning the gap. From germline, CDR1 is SGHRS and CDR2 YFSETQ. CDR3 loop: CASSLDATSTDTQYF. In DNA, the CDR3 is TGCGCCAGCAGCTTGGACGCCACTAGCACAGATACGCAGTATTTT.

A few counts support this clonotype. The chain has TRBV12-3 or TRBV12-4 and TRBJ2-2, with a possible D match to TRBD1 (6 bases). The CDR3 has 15 residues. The ends were cut back, 1 base at V and 6 bases at J, with 12 bases in the middle. CDR3 nucleotides: TGTGCCAGCAGTTTAGTGGGGGCAGCAGCCGGGGAGCTGTTTTTT. It translates to CASSLVGAAAGELFF.

The chain carries TRBV10-3 and TRBJ2-7, with unresolved D. Germline lookup yields CDR1 ENHRY and CDR2 SYGVKD. V was cut by 10 bases and J by 2 bases, with 15 bases left in between. The CDR3 sequence is 13 residues long. CDR3 nucleotides: TGTGCCACCTCGATAACGGGCCCCTACGAGCAGTACTTC. Its translation is CATSITGPYEQYF.

The CDR3 spells CASSDFLGSNQPQHF. In DNA, the CDR3 is TGTGCCAGCAGTGACTTTCTAGGTAGCAATCAGCCCCAGCATTTT. The chain employs TRBV6-1 and TRBJ1-5, with D uncertain. Germline CDR1 and CDR2: MNHNS and SASEGT. The ends were cut back, 3 bases at V and 0 bases at J, with 9 bases in the middle. The CDR3 runs to 15 residues.

This clonotype was detected only a few times. The chain recombines TRBV7-9 with TRBJ2-3; weak D call: TRBD2 (5 bases). The CDR3 contains 14 residues. In germline, CDR1 is SEHNR, CDR2 FQNEAQ (reference sequence). Trimming stripped 3 bases from V and 1 base from J, with 8 bases between. In DNA, the CDR3 is TGTGCCAGCAGCTTTTACGGGGGCACAGATACGCAGTATTTT. Translated: CASSFYGGTDTQYF.

The chain links TRBV28 to TRBJ2-3; D is unclear. The germline CDR1 and CDR2 sequences are MDHEN and SYDVKM. The V and J ends lost 6 bases and 3 bases respectively, with 7 bases between them. The CDR3 runs to 12 residues. In DNA form, the CDR3 reads TGTGCCAGCAGGGACCTAACAGATACGCAGTATTTT. It translates to CASRDLTDTQYF.

This clonotype was detected a few times. The chain links TRBV7-9 to TRBJ2-1; TRBD2 matches 8 bases. The V and J ends lost 5 bases and 6 bases, in that order; junction bases with no gene match: 6. The CDR3 covers 14 residues. Germline CDR1 is SEHNR and CDR2 is FQNEAQ (reference sequence). In DNA form, the CDR3 reads TGTGCCAGCAGCCTCACCGGGACTAGCAATGAGCAGTTCTTC. It encodes CASSLTGTSNEQFF.

This clonotype was counted only a few times. This chain joins TRBV7-2 and TRBJ2-2; 8 bases fit TRBD2. This CDR3 is 15 amino acids long. Trimming cost V 5 bases and J 4 bases; bases outside gene matches: 6. CDR1 and CDR2 (germline): SGHTA, FQGNSA. The CDR3 spells CASSRVTSGTGELFF. The CDR3 DNA follows: TGTGCCAGCAGCCGGGTTACTAGCGGCACCGGGGAGCTGTTTTTT. Full variable domain (missing parts from reference TRBV7-2 and TRBJ2-2): GAGVSQSPSNKVTEKGKDVELRCDPISGHTALYWYRQSLGQGLEFLIYFQGNSAPDKSGLPSDRFSAERTGGSVSTLTIQRTQQEDSAVYLCASSRVTSGTGELFFGEGSRLTVL.

The chain combines TRBV11-2 with TRBJ2-7; D is unclear. Germline values: CDR1 SGHAT, CDR2 FQNNGV. The CDR3 loop spans 15 amino acids. Trimming took off 3 bases at V and 2 bases at J, with 14 bases between the two ends. The DNA of the CDR3 is TGTGCCAGCAGCTTTGGTCAAAACCAGGCCTACGAGCAGTACTTC. This sequence encodes CASSFGQNQAYEQYF.

This clonotype was seen a handful of times. This chain uses TRBV6-1 with TRBJ2-7; TRBD2 is a possible D gene (6 bases). Deletions cut 7 bases from V and 0 bases from J, with 13 bases between. The CDR3 totals 14 residues. Germline lookup yields CDR1 MNHNS and CDR2 SASEGT. The CDR3 region is CASNREPSSYEQYF. As DNA, the CDR3 is TGTGCCAGCAACCGGGAGCCGAGCTCCTACGAGCAGTACTTC.

The chain has TRBV20-1 and TRBJ2-3; TRBD1 matches 10 bases. CDR1 DFQATT and CDR2 SNEGSKA come from the germline V gene (reference sequence). The junction had 6 bases not matched to a gene; V was cut back by 5 bases and J by 4 bases. CDR3 length equals 14 residues. The CDR3 nucleotides are TGCAGTGCTGATGGACAGGGGGAAGCAGATACGCAGTATTTT. As protein: CSADGQGEADTQYF.

The chain couples TRBV5-1 to TRBJ2-1, with unresolved D. Germline CDR1 reads SGHRS; CDR2 reads YFSETQ. The V gene lost 0 bases and the J gene lost 3 bases, with 10 bases spanning the gap. This CDR3 has 15 amino acids. CDR3 sequence reads: CASSLAQLRYNEQFF. The CDR3 bases are TGCGCCAGCAGCTTGGCCCAACTGCGCTACAATGAGCAGTTCTTC.

This clonotype was seen more than once but under ten times. This sequence joins TRBV7-2 and TRBJ2-5, with 9 bases fitting TRBD2. Germline CDR1 reads SGHTA; CDR2 reads FQGNSA. CDR3 length: 14 amino acids. Trimming at V came to 5 bases and at J to 4 bases, leaving 5 bases not matched to a gene. The CDR3 nucleotides read TGTGCCAGCAGCCTCCTAGCGGGACTAGAGACCCAGTACTTC. Translated: CASSLLAGLETQYF.

The chain recombines TRBV11-2 with TRBJ2-7; 10 nucleotides line up with TRBD1. The CDR3 contains 14 residues. The V gene end was trimmed by 4 bases and the J gene end by 6 bases; junction bases not matched to a gene: 6. Germline V lookup: CDR1 SGHAT, CDR2 FQNNGV. CDR3 coding DNA: TGTGCCAGCAGCTCTGGGACAGGGGTCTCCGAGCAGTACTTC. As protein: CASSSGTGVSEQYF.

The V and J genes are TRBV3-1 and TRBJ2-7; 8 nucleotides match TRBD1. This CDR3 spans 15 amino acids. With 3 bases clipped from V and 5 bases from J, the junction kept 9 bases outside the gene matches. Looked up from germline, CDR1 is LGHDT and CDR2 is YNNKEL (reference sequence). CDR3 in amino acids: CASSQGPGQVHEQYF. CDR3 in DNA: TGTGCCAGCAGCCAGGGTCCGGGACAGGTCCACGAGCAGTACTTC.

The J gene is TRBJ2-3, the V gene TRBV19, with D tentatively TRBD1 (6 bases). CDR1 and CDR2 from the germline V gene are LNHDA and SQIVND (reference sequence). V gave up 5 bases and J gave up 5 bases, with 14 bases separating them. CDR3 size: 14 residues. For the CDR3, the DNA is TGTGCCAGTAGTCATGACTCCAGGGGAGATACGCAGTATTTT. Protein: CASSHDSRGDTQYF.

This clonotype was counted between two and nine times. The rearrangement links TRBV11-2 to TRBJ2-7, with D unresolved. With 8 bases removed from V and 7 bases from J, the gap between germline ends came to 15 bases. Looked up from germline, CDR1 is SGHAT and CDR2 is FQNNGV. The CDR3 extends over 12 amino acids. CDR3: CASGSSPEEQYF. As DNA, the CDR3 is TGTGCCAGCGGCTCCTCCCCGGAGGAGCAGTACTTC.

This chain connects TRBV29-1 to TRBJ2-7, with a weak D call TRBD2 (6 bases). Germline V lookup: CDR1 SQVTM, CDR2 ANQGSEA. The ends were cut back, 7 bases at V and 9 bases at J, with 16 bases in the middle. This CDR3 spans 11 amino acids. CDR3 in amino acids: CSAELARAQYF. The CDR3 region has the DNA TGCAGCGCCGAACTAGCCCGTGCGCAGTACTTC.

V usage is TRBV2 and J usage is TRBJ2-2, with D maybe TRBD1 (6 bases). Per germline, CDR1 SNHLY and CDR2 FYNNEI. The CDR3 runs to 12 residues. Trimming removed 6 bases at V and 10 bases at J, with 12 bases between. DNA for the CDR3: TGTGCCAGCAGCGAGACAGGCGAGGAGCTGTTTTTT. Its protein product is CASSETGEELFF.

V usage is TRBV7-9 and J usage is TRBJ2-7; no reliable D call. There are 12 residues in the CDR3. V lost 5 bases and J lost 0, with 5 bases in between. Germline V gene lookup returns CDR1 SEHNR and CDR2 FQNEAQ (reference sequence). The CDR3 spells CASSLSSYEQYF. The CDR3 nucleotides are TGTGCCAGCAGCCTCAGCTCCTACGAGCAGTACTTC.

The chain uses TRBV6-5 and TRBJ2-5, with D tentatively TRBD1 or TRBD2 (5 bases each). Germline CDR1 MNHEY, CDR2 SVGAGI. The ends were cut back, 5 bases at V and 5 bases at J, with 15 bases in the middle. CDR3 length: 14 residues. DNA for the CDR3: TGTGCCAGCAGTCGGGACCGCGTGAGGGAGACCCAGTACTTC. Its protein is CASSRDRVRETQYF.

The V and J genes are TRBV6-5 and TRBJ1-5, with a weak D call TRBD1 (6 bases). Germline loops: CDR1 MNHEY, CDR2 SVGAGI. V was trimmed by 5 bases and J by 7 bases, leaving 9 bases between them. The CDR3 extends over 12 amino acids. DNA for the CDR3: TGTGCCAGCAGTACGACAGGCCAGCCCCAGCATTTT. Translation: CASSTTGQPQHF.

V usage is TRBV29-1 and J usage is TRBJ2-7; 8 positions match TRBD2. The CDR3 sequence is 18 residues long. With 0 bases clipped from V and 0 bases from J, the junction kept 13 bases outside the gene matches. The germline gives CDR1 SQVTM, CDR2 ANQGSEA. The DNA of the CDR3 is TGCAGCGTTGAAGAGGGGCCACCCGGAACTAGCGGCTCCTACGAGCAGTACTTC. Translated, it gives CSVEEGPPGTSGSYEQYF.

The chain links TRBV7-2 to TRBJ2-3, with TRBD2 identical over 8 bases. Losses at the gene ends were 1 base for V and 1 base for J; bases not matched to a gene: 7. Germline V gives CDR1 SGHTA, CDR2 FQGNSA. The CDR3 runs 17 residues. CDR3 DNA sequence: TGTGCCAGCAGCTTAGATAGGCTAGCGGGTCGCACAGATACGCAGTATTTT. It is translated as CASSLDRLAGRTDTQYF.

CDR3 in DNA: TGTGCCAGCACGGGACAGGGAGTCACCGGGGAGCTGTTTTTT. It translates to CASTGQGVTGELFF. V usage is TRBV2 and J usage is TRBJ2-2; TRBD1 matches 9 bases. Trimming took 7 bases from V and 4 from J; bases not matched to a gene: 4. Germline V lookup: CDR1 SNHLY, CDR2 FYNNEI. The CDR3 consists of 14 residues.

The CDR3 DNA follows: TGTGCCAGCAGTATAGGGGGGGAGGGCAAGACCCAGTACTTC. Translated: CASSIGGEGKTQYF. V and J are TRBV28 and TRBJ2-5; a weak D match, TRBD2 (7 bases). CDR3 length: 14 residues. Germline assignment: CDR1 MDHEN and CDR2 SYDVKM. V lost 5 bases to trimming and J lost 6 bases, with 16 bases between them.

This clonotype was seen a few times. V and J are TRBV7-9 and TRBJ2-6; D possibly corresponds to TRBD2 (5 bases). The germline V gene has CDR1 SEHNR and CDR2 FQNEAQ (reference sequence). The CDR3 is 13 residues long. The DNA for the CDR3 is TGTGCAGGGAGAGGGTCTGGGGCCAACGTCCTGACTTTC. Protein: CAGRGSGANVLTF.

This chain joins TRBV19 and TRBJ2-7, with TRBD2 as a possible D gene (5 bases). Trimming stripped 8 bases from V and 3 bases from J, with 14 bases between. The CDR3 is 13 amino acids. Germline CDR1 LNHDA, CDR2 SQIVND (reference sequence). In DNA, the CDR3 is TGTGCCAGTGTTGGCTCGGCGGGCTACGAGCAGTACTTC. It specifies CASVGSAGYEQYF. The complete variable domain, with remaining parts taken from reference TRBV19 and TRBJ2-7, reads DGGITQSPKYLFRKEGQNVTLSCEQNLNHDAMYWYRQDPGQGLRLIYYSQIVNDFQKGDIAEGYSVSREKKESFPLTVTSAQKNPTAFYLCASVGSAGYEQYFGPGTRLTVT.